Shown below are 27 T cell receptor beta chains from a single sample sequenced in a study of chemoradiotherapy in HPV16-positive cancers. Repertoires were generated with immunoSEQ multiplex PCR, while TCRdb's copy carries only in-frame clones and drops some. In the table there are under 20,000 clones, more than 75% of which are singletons. The material was blood, obtained from a patient who underwent chemoradiotherapy. The receptor source for this set is a human donor with HPV-associated anogenital cancer.

The chain uses TRBV5-1 and TRBJ2-5; possible D gene TRBD2, 5 bases. Germline-derived CDR1 and CDR2 are SGHRS and YFSETQ. CDR3 length equals 16 residues. Between the trimmed V and J ends, which lost 0 bases and 5 bases, there was a span of 17 bases. CDR3 in DNA: TGCGCCAGCAGCTTGGGTGGACTCACGCGGTACGAGACCCAGTACTTC. Amino acids: CASSLGGLTRYETQYF.

The rearrangement joins TRBV4-3 to TRBJ2-5, with 10 bases identical to TRBD1. The trim removed 6 bases at V and 4 bases at J, leaving 11 bases unmatched. The CDR3 has 16 residues. Per the germline V gene, CDR1 is LGHNA and CDR2 is YSLEER. CDR3 residues: CASSSYLGQGGETQYF. The CDR3, as DNA: TGCGCCAGCAGTTCATATCTCGGACAGGGGGGAGAGACCCAGTACTTC.

V is TRBV18 and J is TRBJ2-7, with D possibly matching TRBD1 (5 bases). This CDR3 has 13 amino acids. Germline values: CDR1 KGHSH, CDR2 LQKENI. Deletions cut 3 bases from V and 5 bases from J, with 11 bases between. The CDR3 here is CASSPKDNHEQYF. In DNA, the CDR3 is TGTGCCAGCTCACCGAAGGACAACCACGAGCAGTACTTC.

The chain joins TRBV10-3 to TRBJ2-2, with 10 bases aligning to TRBD1. The germline gives CDR1 ENHRY, CDR2 SYGVKD. This CDR3 comprises 16 residues. V gave up 6 bases and J gave up 4 bases; unmatched junction bases: 8. CDR3 DNA: TGTGCCATCAGCCGGGGACAGGGGAAGGTCACCGGGGAGCTGTTTTTT. Translation gives CAISRGQGKVTGELFF.

The rearrangement links TRBV6-4 to TRBJ2-6; 8 positions agree with TRBD1. The CDR3 is 16 residues long. CDR1 and CDR2 from the germline V gene are MRHNA and SNTAGT. J was trimmed by 1 base and V by 4 bases; bases with no gene match: 3. Here the CDR3 DNA reads TGTGCCAGCAGTGCCCAGGGGGCTTCTGGGGCCAACGTCCTGACTTTC. Its protein product is CASSAQGASGANVLTF.

The rearrangement uses TRBV6-5 and TRBJ1-1; perhaps TRBD1 as D (6 bases). The CDR3 spans 14 residues. V lost 2 bases and J 6 bases, leaving 13 bases between the germline ends. Germline values: CDR1 MNHEY, CDR2 SVGAGI. Here the CDR3 reads CASSYIRGTAEAFF. The CDR3 DNA follows: TGTGCCAGCAGTTACATAAGGGGGACGGCTGAAGCTTTCTTT.

V is TRBV4-3 and J is TRBJ1-3; 9 bases align to TRBD1. CDR1 LGHNA and CDR2 YSLEER come from the germline V gene. The CDR3 has 16 amino acids. V lost 0 bases and J lost 4; bases outside the gene matches: 4. The CDR3 protein is CASSQDGTGFGNTIYF. As DNA, the CDR3 is TGCGCCAGCAGCCAAGACGGGACAGGGTTCGGAAACACCATATATTTT.

V gene TRBV5-1 combines with J gene TRBJ2-7; maybe TRBD2 (7 bases). The CDR3 contains 15 residues. Germline CDR1 SGHRS, CDR2 YFSETQ. V was shortened by 7 bases and J by 5 bases, with 22 bases between the two germline ends. The DNA for the CDR3 is TGCGCCAGCGCCCCGCTTGGAGGGGGAGGGAACGAGCAGTACTTC. Encoded protein: CASAPLGGGGNEQYF.

This clone was counted a single time. The chain couples TRBV19 to TRBJ1-4; D possibly corresponds to TRBD1 (6 bases). Between the trimmed V and J ends, which lost 1 base and 7 bases, there was a span of 10 bases. Germline loops: CDR1 LNHDA, CDR2 SQIVND (reference sequence). CDR3 length equals 14 residues. The chain's CDR3 is CASSIGQVGEKLFF. In DNA form, the CDR3 reads TGTGCCAGTAGTATAGGACAGGTTGGTGAAAAACTGTTTTTT.

The chain has TRBV7-2 and TRBJ1-1, with a tentative D call TRBD1 (5 bases). The CDR3 has 15 residues. The germline V and J ends were trimmed by 2 bases and 4 bases, with 14 bases remaining between them. Germline V gene lookup returns CDR1 SGHTA and CDR2 FQGNSA. The CDR3 nucleotides are TGTGCCAGCAGCTTACTTAGGGGTGGGGGCACTGAAGCTTTCTTT. It yields the protein CASSLLRGGGTEAFF.

Only a few counts were recorded for this clone. V gene TRBV5-1 combines with J gene TRBJ2-1; D remains ambiguous. V was shortened by 2 bases and J by 5 bases, with 14 bases between the two germline ends. The germline CDR1 and CDR2 sequences are SGHRS and YFSETQ. The CDR3 is 15 amino acids. For the CDR3, the DNA is TGCGCCAGCAGCTTCGTAGCTGTTGGGGACAATGAGCAGTTCTTC. This sequence encodes CASSFVAVGDNEQFF.

V usage is TRBV19 and J usage is TRBJ1-2; TRBD1 aligns across 8 bases. Germline V lookup: CDR1 LNHDA, CDR2 SQIVND (reference sequence). After removal of 6 bases from V and 8 bases from J, the junction contained 5 bases not matched to a gene. This CDR3 has 12 residues. CDR3 protein: CASSQGALGYTF. In DNA, the CDR3 is TGTGCCAGTAGCCAGGGGGCGTTGGGCTACACCTTC.

The gene calls are TRBV7-9 and TRBJ2-1, with TRBD1 as a possible D gene (5 bases). Germline CDR1 SEHNR, CDR2 FQNEAQ (reference sequence). This CDR3 contains 15 residues. V lost 4 bases to trimming and J lost 8 bases, with 18 bases between them. The CDR3 sequence: CASSSRQDRFDEQFF. Written as DNA, the CDR3 is TGTGCCAGCAGCTCCCGACAAGACAGATTCGATGAGCAGTTCTTC.

The genes are TRBV11-1 and TRBJ2-5, with TRBD1 matching over 7 bases. There are 14 residues in the CDR3. Per the germline V gene, CDR1 is SGHAT and CDR2 is FQDESV (reference sequence). V was clipped by 3 bases and J by 2 bases; unmatched bases: 3. CDR3 in DNA: TGTGCCAGCAGCTTCCCCAGGGGGCAAGAGACCCAGTACTTC. This gives the protein CASSFPRGQETQYF.

This chain joins TRBV6-1 and TRBJ2-7, with D perhaps matching TRBD1 (6 bases). The CDR3 is 15 amino acids. V lost 2 bases and J 6 bases, leaving 17 bases between the germline ends. Germline V gene sequence: CDR1 MNHNS, CDR2 SASEGT. As DNA, the CDR3 is TGTGCCAGCAGTGAATTAGTGGGGGCGGTGCGCGAGCAGTACTTC. Its protein product is CASSELVGAVREQYF.

The V call is TRBV5-1, the J call TRBJ2-3; D not resolved. The V and J ends lost 3 bases and 0 bases respectively, with 14 bases between them. The CDR3 contains 16 residues. Germline CDR1 SGHRS, CDR2 YFSETQ. The CDR3 nucleotides are TGCGCCAGCAGCTCCTTCCTGGCGGATAGCACAGATACGCAGTATTTT. Translated: CASSSFLADSTDTQYF.

In its sample, this clone was seen once. The chain links TRBV29-1 to TRBJ2-7, with 8 bases aligning to TRBD1. V shed 7 bases, J shed 5 bases, and the junction held 7 bases outside the gene matches. Germline assignment: CDR1 SQVTM and CDR2 ANQGSEA. The CDR3 runs to 12 residues. The CDR3 region is CSADRGSDEQYF. The CDR3 coding sequence is TGCAGCGCTGACAGGGGATCCGACGAGCAGTACTTC.

The V call is TRBV7-9, the J call TRBJ2-2, with 10 positions matching TRBD1. V was clipped by 3 bases and J by 2 bases; unmatched bases: 0. There are 15 residues in the CDR3. Per the germline V gene, CDR1 is SEHNR and CDR2 is FQNEAQ (reference sequence). CDR3 sequence: CASSLTGGNTGELFF. The CDR3 nucleotides read TGTGCCAGCAGCTTGACAGGGGGCAACACCGGGGAGCTGTTTTTT.

This chain joins TRBV29-1 and TRBJ1-2, with D possibly matching TRBD1 (5 bases). The CDR3 has 12 amino acids. Looked up from germline, CDR1 is SQVTM and CDR2 is ANQGSEA. As DNA, the CDR3 is TGCAGGGGGGGATCCGGAGACTATGGCTACACCTTC. Amino acids: CRGGSGDYGYTF.

The CDR3 loop reads CASSEGTHNEQFF. The DNA for the CDR3 is TGTGCCAGCAGTGAGGGGACACACAATGAGCAGTTCTTC. The V call is TRBV6-4, the J call TRBJ2-1; TRBD1 is a possible D gene (6 bases). Germline values: CDR1 MRHNA, CDR2 SNTAGT. The CDR3 totals 13 residues. V shed 3 bases and J shed 5 bases, with 8 bases lying between them.

The chain joins TRBV2 to TRBJ2-5; D gene ambiguous. There are 10 residues in the CDR3. Trimming removed 6 bases from V and 4 bases from J, with 3 bases in between. The germline CDR1 and CDR2 sequences are SNHLY and FYNNEI. CDR3 sequence: CASRAETQYF. Here the CDR3 DNA reads TGTGCCAGCAGGGCAGAGACCCAGTACTTC.

This clone turned up a few times. The chain links TRBV18 to TRBJ1-2, with D possibly TRBD1 on 6 matching bases. The V gene lost 4 bases and the J gene lost 4 bases, with 13 bases spanning the gap. The length of the CDR3 is 14 residues. Germline V CDR1 and CDR2: KGHSH, LQKENI. The CDR3 is CASSQTGESYGYTF. The CDR3 region has the DNA TGTGCCAGCTCACAGACAGGCGAGAGCTATGGCTACACCTTC.

This chain uses TRBV4-1 with TRBJ2-7; D not certain. Trimming left V 0 bases short and J 4 bases short, with 7 bases between. Germline assignment: CDR1 MGHRA and CDR2 YSYEKL. This CDR3 region has 13 residues. The CDR3 here is CASSQDNSYEQYF. CDR3 nucleotide sequence: TGCGCCAGCAGCCAAGATAACAGTTACGAGCAGTACTTC.

V usage is TRBV19 and J usage is TRBJ2-1; D not resolved. There are 13 residues in the CDR3. V was trimmed by 6 bases and J by 10 bases, leaving 16 bases between them. Looked up from germline, CDR1 is LNHDA and CDR2 is SQIVND (reference sequence). The CDR3 DNA sequence: TGTGCCAGTAGGACCTCTCTTGGTGGGGAGCAGTTCTTC. This translates into CASRTSLGGEQFF.

The chain is built from TRBV11-2 and TRBJ2-5; TRBD2 aligns across 10 bases. This CDR3 is built from 14 residues. Germline V gene sequence: CDR1 SGHAT, CDR2 FQNNGV. Trimming cost V 5 bases and J 5 bases; bases outside gene matches: 5. This chain's CDR3 is CASSPVLAGETQYF. CDR3 DNA sequence: TGTGCCAGCAGCCCCGTACTAGCGGGGGAGACCCAGTACTTC.

The chain carries TRBV5-1 and TRBJ2-3; no definite D call. Germline assignment: CDR1 SGHRS and CDR2 YFSETQ. V lost 2 bases and J lost 7, with 14 bases in between. CDR3 size: 14 residues. The CDR3 spells CASSFDSRGNTQYF. The DNA of the CDR3 is TGCGCCAGCAGCTTTGACTCTAGAGGCAATACGCAGTATTTT.

This clone was seen only once. The J gene is TRBJ2-5, the V gene TRBV5-6; D remains ambiguous. CDR1 and CDR2 from the germline V gene are SGHDT and YYEEEE. The CDR3 spans 12 residues. V gave up 0 bases and J gave up 4 bases, with 4 bases separating them. CDR3 in DNA: TGTGCCAGCAGCTTGGAACCAGAGACCCAGTACTTC. Translating gives CASSLEPETQYF.